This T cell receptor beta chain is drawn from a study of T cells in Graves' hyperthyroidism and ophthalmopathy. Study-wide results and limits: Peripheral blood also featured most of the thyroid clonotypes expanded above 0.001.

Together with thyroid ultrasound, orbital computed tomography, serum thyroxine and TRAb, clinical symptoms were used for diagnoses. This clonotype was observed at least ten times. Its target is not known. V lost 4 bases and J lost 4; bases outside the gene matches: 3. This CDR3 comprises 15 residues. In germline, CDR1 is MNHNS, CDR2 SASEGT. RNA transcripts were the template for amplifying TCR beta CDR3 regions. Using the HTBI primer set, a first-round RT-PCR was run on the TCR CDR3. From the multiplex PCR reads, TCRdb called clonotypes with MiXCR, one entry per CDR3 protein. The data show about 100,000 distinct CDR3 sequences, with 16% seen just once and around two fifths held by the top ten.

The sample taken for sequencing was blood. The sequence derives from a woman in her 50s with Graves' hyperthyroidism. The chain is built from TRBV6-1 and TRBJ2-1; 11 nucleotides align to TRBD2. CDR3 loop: CASSATSGGYNEQFF. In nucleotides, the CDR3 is TGTGCCAGCAGTGCCACTAGCGGGGGTTACAATGAGCAGTTCTTC.